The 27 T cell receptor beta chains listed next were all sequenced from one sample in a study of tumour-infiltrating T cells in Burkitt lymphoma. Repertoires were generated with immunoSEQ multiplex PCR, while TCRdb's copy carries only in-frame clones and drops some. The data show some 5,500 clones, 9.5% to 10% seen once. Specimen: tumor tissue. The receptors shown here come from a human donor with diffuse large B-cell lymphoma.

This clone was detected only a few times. Written as DNA, the CDR3 is TGTGCCAGCAGTTACTCTGAGGCAGGGGGCACAGATACGCAGTATTTT. Its protein product is CASSYSEAGGTDTQYF. The V and J genes are TRBV6-5 and TRBJ2-3; D might be TRBD1 (6 bases). The V end was cut by 0 bases, the J end by 1 base, with 11 bases between. Germline CDR1 is MNHEY and CDR2 is SVGAGI. The CDR3 has 16 residues.

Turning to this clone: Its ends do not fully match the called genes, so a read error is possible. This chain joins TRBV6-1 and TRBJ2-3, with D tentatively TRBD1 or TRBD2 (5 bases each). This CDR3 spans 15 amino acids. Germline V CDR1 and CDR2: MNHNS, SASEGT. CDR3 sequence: CASTTVRGSIDTQYF. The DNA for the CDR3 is TGTGCCAGTACGACAGTTCGGGGTAGCATAGATACGCAGTATTTT.

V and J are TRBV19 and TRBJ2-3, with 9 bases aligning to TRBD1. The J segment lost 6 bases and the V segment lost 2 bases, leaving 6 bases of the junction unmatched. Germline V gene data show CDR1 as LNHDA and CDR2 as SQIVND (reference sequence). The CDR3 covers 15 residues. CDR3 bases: TGTGCCAGTAGTATATCTGGGACAGGGCGGGATACGCAGTATTTT. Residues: CASSISGTGRDTQYF. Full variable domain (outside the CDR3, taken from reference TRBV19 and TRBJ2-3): DGGITQSPKYLFRKEGQNVTLSCEQNLNHDAMYWYRQDPGQGLRLIYYSQIVNDFQKGDIAEGYSVSREKKESFPLTVTSAQKNPTAFYLCASSISGTGRDTQYFGPGTRLTVL.

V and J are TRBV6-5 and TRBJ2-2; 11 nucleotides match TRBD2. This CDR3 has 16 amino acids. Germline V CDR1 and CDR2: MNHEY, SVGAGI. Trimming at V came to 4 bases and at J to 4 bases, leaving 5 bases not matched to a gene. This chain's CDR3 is CASSSGTSGVTGELFF. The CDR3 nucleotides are TGTGCCAGCAGTTCCGGGACTAGCGGCGTCACCGGGGAGCTGTTTTTT.

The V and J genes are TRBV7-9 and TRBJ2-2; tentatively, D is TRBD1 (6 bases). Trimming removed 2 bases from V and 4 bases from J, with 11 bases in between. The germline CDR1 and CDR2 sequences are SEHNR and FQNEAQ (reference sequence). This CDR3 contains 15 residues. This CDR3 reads CASSLRQGSTGELFF. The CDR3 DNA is TGTGCCAGCAGCTTAAGGCAGGGGAGCACCGGGGAGCTGTTTTTT.

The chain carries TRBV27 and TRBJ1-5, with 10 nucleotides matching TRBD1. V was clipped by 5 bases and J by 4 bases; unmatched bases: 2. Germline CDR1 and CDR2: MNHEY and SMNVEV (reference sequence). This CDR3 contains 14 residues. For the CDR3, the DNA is TGTGCCAGCAGTCAGGGACAGGGGAATCAGCCCCAGCATTTT. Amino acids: CASSQGQGNQPQHF.

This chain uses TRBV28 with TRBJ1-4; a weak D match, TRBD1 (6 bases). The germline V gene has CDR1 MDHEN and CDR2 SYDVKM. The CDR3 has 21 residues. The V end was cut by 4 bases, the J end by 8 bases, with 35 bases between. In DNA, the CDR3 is TGTGCCAGCAGTTCGACTATCCTGAGGGGGTCTTGGCCCGGCCTGGAGGAAAAACTGTTTTTT. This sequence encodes CASSSTILRGSWPGLEEKLFF.

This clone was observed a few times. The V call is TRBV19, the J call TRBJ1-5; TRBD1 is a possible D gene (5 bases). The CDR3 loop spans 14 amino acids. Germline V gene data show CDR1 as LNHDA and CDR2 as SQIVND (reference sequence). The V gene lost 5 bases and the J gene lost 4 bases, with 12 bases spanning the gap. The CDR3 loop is CASSPWDVNQPQHF. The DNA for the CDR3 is TGTGCCAGTAGTCCCTGGGACGTTAATCAGCCCCAGCATTTT.

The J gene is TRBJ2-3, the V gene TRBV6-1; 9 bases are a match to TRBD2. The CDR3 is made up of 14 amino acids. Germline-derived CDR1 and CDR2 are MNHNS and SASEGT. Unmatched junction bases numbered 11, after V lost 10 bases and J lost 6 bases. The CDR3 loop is CATRASGGRDTQYF. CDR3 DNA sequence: TGTGCCACCAGGGCCAGCGGGGGGAGGGATACGCAGTATTTT.

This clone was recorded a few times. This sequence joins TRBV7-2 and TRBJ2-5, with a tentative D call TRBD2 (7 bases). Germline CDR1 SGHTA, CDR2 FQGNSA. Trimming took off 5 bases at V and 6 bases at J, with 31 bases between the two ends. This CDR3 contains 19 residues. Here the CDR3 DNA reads TGTGCCAGCAGCCTACACGCTAATTTGGGAGGGGGACCGGAAAAGACCCAGTACTTC. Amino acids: CASSLHANLGGGPEKTQYF.

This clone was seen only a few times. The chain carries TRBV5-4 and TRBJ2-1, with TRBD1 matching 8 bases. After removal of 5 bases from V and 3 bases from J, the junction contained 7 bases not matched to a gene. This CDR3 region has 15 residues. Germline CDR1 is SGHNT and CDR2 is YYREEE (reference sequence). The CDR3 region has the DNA TGTGCCAGCAGTACGGGACAGGCTTACTACAATGAGCAGTTCTTC. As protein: CASSTGQAYYNEQFF.

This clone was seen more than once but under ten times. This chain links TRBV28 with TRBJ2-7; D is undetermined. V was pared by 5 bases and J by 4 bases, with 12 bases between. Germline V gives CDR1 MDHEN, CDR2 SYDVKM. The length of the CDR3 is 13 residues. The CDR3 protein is CASSRLFLYEQYF. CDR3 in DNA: TGTGCCAGCAGTCGACTCTTCCTTTACGAGCAGTACTTC.

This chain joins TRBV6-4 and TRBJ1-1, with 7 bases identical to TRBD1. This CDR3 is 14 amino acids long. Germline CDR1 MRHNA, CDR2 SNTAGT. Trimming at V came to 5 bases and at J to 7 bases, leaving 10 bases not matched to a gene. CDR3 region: CASSYGTDNSEAFF. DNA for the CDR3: TGTGCCAGCAGTTATGGGACAGACAATAGTGAAGCTTTCTTT.

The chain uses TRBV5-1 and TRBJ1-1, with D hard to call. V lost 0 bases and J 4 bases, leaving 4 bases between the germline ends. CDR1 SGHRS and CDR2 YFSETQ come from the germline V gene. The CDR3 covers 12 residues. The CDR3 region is CASSLVSTEAFF. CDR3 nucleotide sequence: TGCGCCAGCAGCTTGGTCTCCACTGAAGCTTTCTTT.

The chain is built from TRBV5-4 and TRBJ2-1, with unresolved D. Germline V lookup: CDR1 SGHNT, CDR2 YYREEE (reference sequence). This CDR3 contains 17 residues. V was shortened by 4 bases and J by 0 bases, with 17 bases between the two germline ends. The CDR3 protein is CASSLNPWSSSYNEQFF. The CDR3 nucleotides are TGTGCCAGCAGCCTTAACCCTTGGTCTAGCTCCTACAATGAGCAGTTCTTC.

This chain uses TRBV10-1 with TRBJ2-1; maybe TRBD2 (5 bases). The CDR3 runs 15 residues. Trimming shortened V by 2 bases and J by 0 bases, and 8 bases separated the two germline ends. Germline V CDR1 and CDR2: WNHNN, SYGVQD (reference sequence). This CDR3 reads CASSESGSSYNEQFF. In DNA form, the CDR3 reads TGCGCCAGCAGTGAGAGCGGAAGCTCCTACAATGAGCAGTTCTTC.

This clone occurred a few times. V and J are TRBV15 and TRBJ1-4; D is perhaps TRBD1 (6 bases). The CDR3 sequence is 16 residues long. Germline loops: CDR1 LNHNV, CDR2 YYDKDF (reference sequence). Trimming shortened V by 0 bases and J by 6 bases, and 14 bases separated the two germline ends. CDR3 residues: CATSRDLGTNYEKLFF. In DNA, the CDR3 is TGTGCCACCAGCAGAGATCTGGGGACAAATTATGAAAAACTGTTTTTT. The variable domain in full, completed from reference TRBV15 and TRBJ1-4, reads DAMVIQNPRYQVTQFGKPVTLSCSQTLNHNVMYWYQQKSSQAPKLLFHYYDKDFNNEADTPDNFQSRRPNTSFCFLDIRSPGLGDTAMYLCATSRDLGTNYEKLFFGSGTQLSVL.

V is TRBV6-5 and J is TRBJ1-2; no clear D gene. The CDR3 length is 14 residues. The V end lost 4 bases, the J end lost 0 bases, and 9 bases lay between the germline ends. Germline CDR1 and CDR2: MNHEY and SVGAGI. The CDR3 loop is CASSSFGANYGYTF. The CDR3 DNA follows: TGTGCCAGCAGTTCCTTCGGGGCTAACTATGGCTACACCTTC.

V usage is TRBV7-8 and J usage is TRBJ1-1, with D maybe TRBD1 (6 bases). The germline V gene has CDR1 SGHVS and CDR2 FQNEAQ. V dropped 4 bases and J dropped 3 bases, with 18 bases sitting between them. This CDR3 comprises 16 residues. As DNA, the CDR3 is TGTGCCAGCAGCTCAACTACACAGGGTGGGGACACTGAAGCTTTCTTT. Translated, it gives CASSSTTQGGDTEAFF.

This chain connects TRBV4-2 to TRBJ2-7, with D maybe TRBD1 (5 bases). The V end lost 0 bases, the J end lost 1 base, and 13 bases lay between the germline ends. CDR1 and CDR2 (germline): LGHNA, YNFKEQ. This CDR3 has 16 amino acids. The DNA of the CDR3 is TGTGCCAGCAGCCAAGATTGGGGCAGGGATTCCTACGAGCAGTACTTC. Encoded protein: CASSQDWGRDSYEQYF.

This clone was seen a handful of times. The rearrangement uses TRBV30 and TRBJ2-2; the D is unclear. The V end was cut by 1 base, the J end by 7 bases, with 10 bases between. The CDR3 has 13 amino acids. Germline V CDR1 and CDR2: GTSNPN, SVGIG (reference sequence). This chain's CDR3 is CAWSGPYSGELFF. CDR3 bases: TGTGCCTGGAGTGGCCCATATAGCGGGGAGCTGTTTTTT.

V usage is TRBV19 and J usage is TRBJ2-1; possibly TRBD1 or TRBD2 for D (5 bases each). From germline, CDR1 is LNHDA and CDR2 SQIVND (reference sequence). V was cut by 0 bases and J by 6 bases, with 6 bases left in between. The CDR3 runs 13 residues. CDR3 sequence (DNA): TGTGCCAGTAGTATAGATGGGGGCAATGAGCAGTTCTTC. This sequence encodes CASSIDGGNEQFF.

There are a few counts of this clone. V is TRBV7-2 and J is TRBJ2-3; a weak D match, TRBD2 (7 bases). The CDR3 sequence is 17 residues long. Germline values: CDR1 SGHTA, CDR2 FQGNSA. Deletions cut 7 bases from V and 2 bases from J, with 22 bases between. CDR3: CASNFFGGRQNTDTQYF. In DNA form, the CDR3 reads TGTGCCAGCAACTTTTTCGGGGGGCGGCAGAACACAGATACGCAGTATTTT. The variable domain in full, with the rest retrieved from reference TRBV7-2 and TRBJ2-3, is GAGVSQSPSNKVTEKGKDVELRCDPISGHTALYWYRQSLGQGLEFLIYFQGNSAPDKSGLPSDRFSAERTGGSVSTLTIQRTQQEDSAVYLCASNFFGGRQNTDTQYFGPGTRLTVL.

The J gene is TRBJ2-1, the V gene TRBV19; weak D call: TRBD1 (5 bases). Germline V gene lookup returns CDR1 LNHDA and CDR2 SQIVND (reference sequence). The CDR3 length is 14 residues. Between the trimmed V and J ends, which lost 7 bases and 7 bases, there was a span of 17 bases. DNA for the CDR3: TGTGCCAGTACCAGATTTGCAGGGCCGAATGAGCAGTTCTTC. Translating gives CASTRFAGPNEQFF.

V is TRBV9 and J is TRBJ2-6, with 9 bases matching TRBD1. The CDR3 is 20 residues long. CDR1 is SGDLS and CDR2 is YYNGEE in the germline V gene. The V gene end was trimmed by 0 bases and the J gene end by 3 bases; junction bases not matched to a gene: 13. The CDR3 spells CASSVDPGQGMGNGANVLTF. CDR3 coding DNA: TGTGCCAGCAGCGTAGATCCCGGACAGGGGATGGGTAATGGGGCCAACGTCCTGACTTTC.

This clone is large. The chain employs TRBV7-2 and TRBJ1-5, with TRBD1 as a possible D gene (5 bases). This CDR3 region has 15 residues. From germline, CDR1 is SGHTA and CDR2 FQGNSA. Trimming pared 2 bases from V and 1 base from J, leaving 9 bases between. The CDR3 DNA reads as TGTGCCAGCAGCTTATCGGCAGGGAGCAATCAGCCCCAGCATTTT. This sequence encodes CASSLSAGSNQPQHF.

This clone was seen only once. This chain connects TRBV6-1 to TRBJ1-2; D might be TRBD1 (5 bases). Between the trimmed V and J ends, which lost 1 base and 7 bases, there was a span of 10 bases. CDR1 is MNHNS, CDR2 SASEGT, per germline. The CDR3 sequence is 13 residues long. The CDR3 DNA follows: TGTGCCAGCAGTGAAGAGCCAGGGAGTGGCTACACCTTC. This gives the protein CASSEEPGSGYTF.